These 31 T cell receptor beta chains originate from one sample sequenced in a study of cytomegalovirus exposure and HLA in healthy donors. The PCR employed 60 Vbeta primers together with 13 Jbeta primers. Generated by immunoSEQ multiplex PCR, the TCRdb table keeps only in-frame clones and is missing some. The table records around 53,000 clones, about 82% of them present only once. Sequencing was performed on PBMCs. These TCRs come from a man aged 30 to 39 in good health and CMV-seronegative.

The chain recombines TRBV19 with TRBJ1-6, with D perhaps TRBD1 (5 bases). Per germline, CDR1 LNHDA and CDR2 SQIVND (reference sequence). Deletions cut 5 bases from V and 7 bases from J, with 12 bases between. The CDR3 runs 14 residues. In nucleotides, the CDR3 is TGTGCCAGTAGTCCAGCGGGGGGGAATTCACCCCTCCACTTT. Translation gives CASSPAGGNSPLHF.

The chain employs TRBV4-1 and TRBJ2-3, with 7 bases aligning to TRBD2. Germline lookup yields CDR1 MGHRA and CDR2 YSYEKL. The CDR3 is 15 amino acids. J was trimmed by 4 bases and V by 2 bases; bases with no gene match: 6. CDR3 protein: CASSQLLATSDTQYF. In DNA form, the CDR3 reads TGCGCCAGCAGCCAATTACTAGCGACATCAGATACGCAGTATTTT.

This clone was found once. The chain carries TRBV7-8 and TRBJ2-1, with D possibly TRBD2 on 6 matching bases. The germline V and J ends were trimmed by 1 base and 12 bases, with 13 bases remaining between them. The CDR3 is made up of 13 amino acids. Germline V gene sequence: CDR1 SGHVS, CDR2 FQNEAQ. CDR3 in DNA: TGTGCCAGCAGCTTAGGATACGGGAGTCCGCAGTTCTTC. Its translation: CASSLGYGSPQFF. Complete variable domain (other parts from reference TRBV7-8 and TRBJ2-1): GAGVSQSPRYKVAKRGQDVALRCDPISGHVSLFWYQQALGQGPEFLTYFQNEAQLDKSGLPSDRFFAERPEGSVSTLKIQRTQQEDSAVYLCASSLGYGSPQFFGPGTRLTVL.

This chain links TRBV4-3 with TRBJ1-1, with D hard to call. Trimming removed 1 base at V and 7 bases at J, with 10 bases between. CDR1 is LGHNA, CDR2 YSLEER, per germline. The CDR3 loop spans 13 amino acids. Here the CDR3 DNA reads TGCGCCAGCAGCCAAGGTGAGGGTAGTGAAGCTTTCTTT. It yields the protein CASSQGEGSEAFF.

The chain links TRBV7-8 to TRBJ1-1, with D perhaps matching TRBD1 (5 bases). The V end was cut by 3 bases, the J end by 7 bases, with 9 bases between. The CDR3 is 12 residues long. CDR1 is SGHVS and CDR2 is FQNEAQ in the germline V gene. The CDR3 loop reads CASSLGTGEAFF. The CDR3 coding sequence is TGTGCCAGCAGCTTGGGAACAGGTGAAGCTTTCTTT.

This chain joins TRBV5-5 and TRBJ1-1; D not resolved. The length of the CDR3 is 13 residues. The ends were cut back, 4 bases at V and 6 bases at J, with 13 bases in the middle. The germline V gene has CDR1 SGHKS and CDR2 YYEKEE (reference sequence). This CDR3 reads CASSKPDTAEAFF. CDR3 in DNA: TGTGCCAGCAGCAAACCAGACACCGCTGAAGCTTTCTTT.

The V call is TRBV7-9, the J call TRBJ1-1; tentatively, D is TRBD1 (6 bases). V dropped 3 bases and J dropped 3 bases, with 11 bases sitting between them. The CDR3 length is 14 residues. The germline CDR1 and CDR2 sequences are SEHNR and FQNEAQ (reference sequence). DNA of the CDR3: TGTGCCAGCAGCTTGGGGGACATATACACTGAAGCTTTCTTT. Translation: CASSLGDIYTEAFF.

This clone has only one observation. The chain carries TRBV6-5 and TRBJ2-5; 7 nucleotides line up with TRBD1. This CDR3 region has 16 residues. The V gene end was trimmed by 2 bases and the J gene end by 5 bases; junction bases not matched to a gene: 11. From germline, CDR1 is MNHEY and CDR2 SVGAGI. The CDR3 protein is CASSYGTGEIAETQYF. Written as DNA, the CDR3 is TGTGCCAGCAGTTACGGTACAGGGGAGATTGCGGAGACCCAGTACTTC.

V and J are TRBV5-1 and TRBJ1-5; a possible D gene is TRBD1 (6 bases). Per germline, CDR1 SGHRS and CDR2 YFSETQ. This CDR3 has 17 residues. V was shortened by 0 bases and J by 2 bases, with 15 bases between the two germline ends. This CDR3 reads CASSLGGAGAGNQPQHF. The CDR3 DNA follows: TGCGCCAGCAGCTTGGGGGGGGCGGGGGCAGGCAATCAGCCCCAGCATTTT.

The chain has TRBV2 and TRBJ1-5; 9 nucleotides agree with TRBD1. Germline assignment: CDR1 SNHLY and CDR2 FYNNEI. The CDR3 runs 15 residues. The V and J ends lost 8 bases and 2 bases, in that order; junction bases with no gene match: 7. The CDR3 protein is CASGGTGKGNQPQHF. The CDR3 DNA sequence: TGTGCCAGCGGCGGGACAGGGAAGGGCAATCAGCCCCAGCATTTT. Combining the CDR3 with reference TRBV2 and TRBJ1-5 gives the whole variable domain EPEVTQTPSHQVTQMGQEVILRCVPISNHLYFYWYRQILGQKVEFLVSFYNNEISEKSEIFDDQFSVERPDGSNFTLKIRSTKLEDSAMYFCASGGTGKGNQPQHFGDGTRLSIL.

Here the CDR3 reads CASSLIQGSNYGYTF. The DNA of the CDR3 is TGTGCCAGCAGCTTAATTCAGGGAAGTAACTATGGCTACACCTTC. The chain uses TRBV7-2 and TRBJ1-2; D might be TRBD1 (5 bases). Per the germline V gene, CDR1 is SGHTA and CDR2 is FQGNSA. This CDR3 has 15 amino acids. V lost 2 bases and J lost 1, with 11 bases in between.

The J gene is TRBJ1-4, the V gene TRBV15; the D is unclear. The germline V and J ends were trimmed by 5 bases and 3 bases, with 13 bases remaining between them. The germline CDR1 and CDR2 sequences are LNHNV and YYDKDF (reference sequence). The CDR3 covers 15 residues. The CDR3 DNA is TGTGCCACCAGCCTCAACTCGCCGCCTAATGAAAAACTGTTTTTT. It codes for CATSLNSPPNEKLFF.

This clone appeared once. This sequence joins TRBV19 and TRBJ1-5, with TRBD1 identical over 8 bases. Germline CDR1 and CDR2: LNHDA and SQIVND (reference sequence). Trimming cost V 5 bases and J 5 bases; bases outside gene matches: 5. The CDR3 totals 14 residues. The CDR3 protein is CASSLTGDYQPQHF. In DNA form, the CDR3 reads TGTGCCAGTAGTTTGACAGGGGATTATCAGCCCCAGCATTTT.

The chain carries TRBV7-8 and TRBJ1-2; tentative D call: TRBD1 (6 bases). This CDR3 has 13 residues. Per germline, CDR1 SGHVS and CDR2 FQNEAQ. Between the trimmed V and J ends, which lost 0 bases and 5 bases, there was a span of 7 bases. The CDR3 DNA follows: TGTGCCAGCAGCTTAGCAGGGGGATATGGCTACACCTTC. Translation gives CASSLAGGYGYTF.

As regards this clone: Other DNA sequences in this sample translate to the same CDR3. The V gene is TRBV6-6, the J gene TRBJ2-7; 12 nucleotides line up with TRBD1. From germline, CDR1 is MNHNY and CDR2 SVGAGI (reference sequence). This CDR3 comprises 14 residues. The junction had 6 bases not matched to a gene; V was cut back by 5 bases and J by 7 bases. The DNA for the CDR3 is TGTGCCAGCAGTGAGGGACAGGGGGCAGTAGAGCAGTACTTC. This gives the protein CASSEGQGAVEQYF.

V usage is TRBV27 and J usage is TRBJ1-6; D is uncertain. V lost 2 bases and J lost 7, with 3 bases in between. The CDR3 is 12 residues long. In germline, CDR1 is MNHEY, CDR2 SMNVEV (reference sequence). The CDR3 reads CASSLQNSPLHF. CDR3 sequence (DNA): TGTGCCAGCAGTTTACAGAATTCACCCCTCCACTTT.

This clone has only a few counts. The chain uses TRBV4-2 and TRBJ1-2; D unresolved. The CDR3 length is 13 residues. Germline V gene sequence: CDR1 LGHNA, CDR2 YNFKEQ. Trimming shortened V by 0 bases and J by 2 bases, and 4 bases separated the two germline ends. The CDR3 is CASSQDGNYGYTF. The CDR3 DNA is TGTGCCAGCAGCCAAGACGGGAACTATGGCTACACCTTC.

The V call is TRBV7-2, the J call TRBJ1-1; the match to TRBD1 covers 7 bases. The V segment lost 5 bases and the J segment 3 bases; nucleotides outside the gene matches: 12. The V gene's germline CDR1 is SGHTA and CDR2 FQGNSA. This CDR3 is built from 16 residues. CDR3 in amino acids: CASSPTSDRVYTEAFF. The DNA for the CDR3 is TGTGCCAGCAGCCCTACCTCCGACAGGGTGTACACTGAAGCTTTCTTT.

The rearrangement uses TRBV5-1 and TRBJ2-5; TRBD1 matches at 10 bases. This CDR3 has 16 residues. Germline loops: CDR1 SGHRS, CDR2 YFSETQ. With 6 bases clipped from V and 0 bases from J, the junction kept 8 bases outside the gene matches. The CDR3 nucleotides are TGCGCCAGCAACCCTGGGACAGGGGTGGACCAAGAGACCCAGTACTTC. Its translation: CASNPGTGVDQETQYF.

The CDR3 DNA reads TGTGCCAGTAGTCACATGAGCGGGAGCACAGATACGCAGTATTTT. Residues: CASSHMSGSTDTQYF. The genes are TRBV19 and TRBJ2-3; maybe TRBD2 (6 bases). Germline loops: CDR1 LNHDA, CDR2 SQIVND (reference sequence). V was pared by 5 bases and J by 0 bases, with 12 bases between. This CDR3 has 15 amino acids.

The CDR3 sequence is CSVGLEGWGTEAFF. Here the CDR3 DNA reads TGCAGCGTAGGACTCGAGGGCTGGGGCACTGAAGCTTTCTTT. The gene calls are TRBV29-1 and TRBJ1-1; D ambiguous. The CDR3 runs 14 residues. Per the germline V gene, CDR1 is SQVTM and CDR2 is ANQGSEA. With 6 bases removed from V and 4 bases from J, the gap between germline ends came to 18 bases.

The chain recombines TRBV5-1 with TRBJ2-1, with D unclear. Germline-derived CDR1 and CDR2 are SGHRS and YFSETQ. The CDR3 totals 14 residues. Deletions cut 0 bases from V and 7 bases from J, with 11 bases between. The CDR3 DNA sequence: TGCGCCAGCAGCTTGGGGGCAGTGGCGAATGAGCAGTTCTTC. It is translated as CASSLGAVANEQFF.

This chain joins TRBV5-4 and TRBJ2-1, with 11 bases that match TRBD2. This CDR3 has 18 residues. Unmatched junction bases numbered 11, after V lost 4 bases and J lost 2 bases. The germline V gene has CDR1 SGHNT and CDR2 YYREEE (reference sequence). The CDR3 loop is CASSHGLAGGLTYNEQFF. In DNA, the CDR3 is TGTGCCAGCAGCCACGGACTAGCGGGTGGGCTCACCTACAATGAGCAGTTCTTC.

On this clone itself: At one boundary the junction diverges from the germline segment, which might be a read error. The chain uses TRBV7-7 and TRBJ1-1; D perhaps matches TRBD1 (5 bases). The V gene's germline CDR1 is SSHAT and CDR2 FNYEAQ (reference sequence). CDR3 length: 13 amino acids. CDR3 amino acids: CASSLTENTEAFF. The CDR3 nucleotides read TGTGCTAGCAGCTTGACAGAGAACACTGAAGCTTTCTTT.

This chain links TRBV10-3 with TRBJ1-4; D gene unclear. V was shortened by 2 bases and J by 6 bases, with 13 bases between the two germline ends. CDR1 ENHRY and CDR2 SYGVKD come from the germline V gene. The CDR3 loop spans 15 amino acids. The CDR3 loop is CAISENLQRYEKLFF. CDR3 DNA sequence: TGTGCCATCAGTGAGAATTTGCAGCGTTATGAAAAACTGTTTTTT.

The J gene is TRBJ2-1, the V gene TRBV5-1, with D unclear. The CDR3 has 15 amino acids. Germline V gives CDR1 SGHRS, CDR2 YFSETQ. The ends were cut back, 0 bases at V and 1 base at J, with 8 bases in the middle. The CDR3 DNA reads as TGCGCCAGCAGCTTGGTGGCAGATTCCTACAATGAGCAGTTCTTC. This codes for CASSLVADSYNEQFF.

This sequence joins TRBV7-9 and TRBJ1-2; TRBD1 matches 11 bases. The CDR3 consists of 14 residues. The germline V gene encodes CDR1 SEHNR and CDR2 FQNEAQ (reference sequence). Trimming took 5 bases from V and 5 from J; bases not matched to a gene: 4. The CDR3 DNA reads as TGTGCCAGCAGCGTTGGACAGGGGGCTTATGGCTACACCTTC. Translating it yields CASSVGQGAYGYTF.

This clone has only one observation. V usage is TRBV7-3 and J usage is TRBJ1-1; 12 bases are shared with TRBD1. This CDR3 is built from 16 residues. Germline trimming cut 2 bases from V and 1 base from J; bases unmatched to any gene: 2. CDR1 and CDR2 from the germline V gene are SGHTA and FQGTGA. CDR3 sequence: CASSLWDRGRNTEAFF. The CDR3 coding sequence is TGTGCCAGCAGCTTATGGGACAGGGGGCGGAACACTGAAGCTTTCTTT.

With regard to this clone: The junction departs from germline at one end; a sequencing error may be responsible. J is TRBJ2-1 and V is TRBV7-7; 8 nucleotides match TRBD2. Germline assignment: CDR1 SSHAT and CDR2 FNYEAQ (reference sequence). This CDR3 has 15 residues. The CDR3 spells CASSQGTSSYNEQFF. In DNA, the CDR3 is TGTGCTAGCAGCCAAGGGACTAGCTCCTACAATGAGCAGTTCTTC.

The CDR3 nucleotides are TGTGCCAGCAGACGACAGGCTAGCACAGATACGCAGTATTTT. This sequence encodes CASRRQASTDTQYF. The rearrangement links TRBV6-5 to TRBJ2-3; weak D call: TRBD1 (6 bases). V lost 6 bases, J lost 0 bases, and 10 bases lay in between. The CDR3 has 14 amino acids. Germline V lookup: CDR1 MNHEY, CDR2 SVGAGI.

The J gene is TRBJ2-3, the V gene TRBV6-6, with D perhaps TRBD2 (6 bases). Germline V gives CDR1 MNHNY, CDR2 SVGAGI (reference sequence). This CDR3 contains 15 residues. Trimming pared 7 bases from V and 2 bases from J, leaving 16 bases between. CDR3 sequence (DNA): TGTGCCAGCACCGACGAGGGACTTACCACAGATACGCAGTATTTT. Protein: CASTDEGLTTDTQYF.